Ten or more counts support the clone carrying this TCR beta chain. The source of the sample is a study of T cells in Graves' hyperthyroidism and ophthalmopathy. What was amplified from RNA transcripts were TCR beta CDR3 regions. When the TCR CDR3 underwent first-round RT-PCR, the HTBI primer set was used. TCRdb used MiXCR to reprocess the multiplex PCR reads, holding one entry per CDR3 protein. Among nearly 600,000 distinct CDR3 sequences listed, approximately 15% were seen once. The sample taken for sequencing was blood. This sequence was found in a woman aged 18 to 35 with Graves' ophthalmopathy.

The CDR3: CASSFLDSNEKLFF. The CDR3 region has the DNA TGTGCCAGCAGTTTCCTGGACTCGAATGAAAAACTGTTTTTT. The V gene is TRBV28, the J gene TRBJ1-4; D not certain. Germline V lookup: CDR1 MDHEN, CDR2 SYDVKM. The CDR3 length is 14 residues. Trimming left V 3 bases short and J 5 bases short, with 10 bases between.